These T cell receptor beta chains were read from a single sample in a study of OX40 agonist ivuxolimab in advanced cancers. Repertoires were generated with immunoSEQ multiplex PCR, while TCRdb's copy carries only in-frame clones and drops some. The repertoire holds more than 65,000 clones, around 84% seen once, with around 1.1% in the top ten. Sequenced here: CD4+ or CD8+ T cells sorted from blood, sampled in a trial of the OX40 agonist ivuxolimab. Receptors were obtained from an adult with an advanced solid tumor such as melanoma, head and neck, liver or kidney cancer. The CDR3 runs from the conserved cysteine through the conserved F or W. A D gene is named only where the DNA matches it firmly. Some rows have no size entry. The others give once, few or many, or a class for an expanded clone.

V: TRBV29-1; size: NA; D: TRBD1; J: TRBJ2-3; length: 14; DNA: TGCACCAAAAACAGGGGGCCCACCACAGATACGCAGTATTTT; CDR3: CTKNRGPTTDTQYF
V: TRBV2; size: NA; D: TRBD1; J: TRBJ2-7; length: 15; DNA: TGTGCCAGCAGTGAGTTCGGGACAGGGACGGAAGAGCAGTACTTC; CDR3: CASSEFGTGTEEQYF
V: TRBV10-2; size: NA; D: NA; J: TRBJ1-2; length: 15; DNA: TGCGCCAGCAGTGATACGACAGGAGGCGGACGAGGCTACACCTTC; CDR3: CASSDTTGGGRGYTF
V: TRBV7-3; size: NA; D: NA; J: TRBJ1-1; length: 14; DNA: TGTGCCAGCAGCTTACTGGGAGAGAACACTGAAGCTTTCTTT; CDR3: CASSLLGENTEAFF
V: TRBV7-2; size: few; D: NA; J: TRBJ1-5; length: 15; DNA: TGTGCCAGCAGCTTAGGAGTTTCCCCCAATCAGCCCCAGCATTTT; CDR3: CASSLGVSPNQPQHF
V: TRBV16; size: NA; D: TRBD2; J: TRBJ2-2; length: 13; DNA: TGTGCCAGCTGGCGGGGGACCACCGGGGAGCTGTTTTTT; CDR3: CASWRGTTGELFF
V: TRBV9; size: NA; D: TRBD1; J: TRBJ2-4; length: 14; DNA: TGTGCCAGCAGTGGGACAGGGGCAGGGGACATTCAGTACTTC; CDR3: CASSGTGAGDIQYF
V: TRBV7-2; size: NA; D: TRBD1; J: TRBJ2-7; length: 15; DNA: TGTGCCAGCAGCTTCTATGGACAGGGCGACTCCGAGCAGTACTTC; CDR3: CASSFYGQGDSEQYF
V: TRBV2; size: NA; D: NA; J: TRBJ2-7; length: 12; DNA: TGTGCCAGCCGCGGGGAGGTGTACGAGCAGTACTTC; CDR3: CASRGEVYEQYF
V: TRBV4-1; size: NA; D: NA; J: TRBJ1-2; length: 14; DNA: TGCGCCAGCAGCCAACGGGAGATTAACTATGGCTACACCTTC; CDR3: CASSQREINYGYTF
V: TRBV2; size: few; D: NA; J: TRBJ1-1; length: 12; DNA: TGTGCCAGCAAAGGGAGTGGAACTGAAGCTTTCTTT; CDR3: CASKGSGTEAFF
V: TRBV6-6; size: NA; D: TRBD2; J: TRBJ2-7; length: 13; DNA: TGTGCCAGCAGGACTAGCGGGGGGGACGAGCAGTACTTC; CDR3: CASRTSGGDEQYF
V: TRBV11-3; size: NA; D: NA; J: TRBJ1-1; length: 15; DNA: TGTGCCAGCAGCTTACGTGGGGATCGAAACACTGAAGCTTTCTTT; CDR3: CASSLRGDRNTEAFF
V: TRBV21-1; size: NA; D: NA; J: TRBJ1-5; length: 13; DNA: TGTGCCCAGCCACGGGGTAGGCGTCAGCCCCAGCATTTT; CDR3: CAQPRGRRQPQHF
V: TRBV6-4; size: NA; D: NA; J: TRBJ1-2; length: 14; DNA: TGTGCCACCAAGACAGGCCCCGCCATGGATGGCTACACCTTC; CDR3: CATKTGPAMDGYTF